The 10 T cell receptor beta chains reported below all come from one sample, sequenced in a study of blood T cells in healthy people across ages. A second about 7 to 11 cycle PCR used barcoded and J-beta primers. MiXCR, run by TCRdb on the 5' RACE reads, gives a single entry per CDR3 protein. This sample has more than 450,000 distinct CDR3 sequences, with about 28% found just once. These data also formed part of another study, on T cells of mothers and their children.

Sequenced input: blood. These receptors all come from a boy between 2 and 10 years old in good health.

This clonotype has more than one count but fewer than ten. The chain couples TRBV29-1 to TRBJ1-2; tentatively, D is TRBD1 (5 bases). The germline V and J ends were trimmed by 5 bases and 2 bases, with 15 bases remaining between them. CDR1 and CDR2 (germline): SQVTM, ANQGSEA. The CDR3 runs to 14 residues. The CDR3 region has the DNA TGCAGCGTTCTCTTCACCGGGGCAAACTATGGCTACACCTTC. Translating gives CSVLFTGANYGYTF.

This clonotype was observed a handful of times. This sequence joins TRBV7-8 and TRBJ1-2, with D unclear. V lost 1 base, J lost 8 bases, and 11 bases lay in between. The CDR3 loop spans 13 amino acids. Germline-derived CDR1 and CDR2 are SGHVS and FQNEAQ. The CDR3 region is CASSLDITAGYTF. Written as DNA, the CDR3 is TGTGCCAGCAGCTTAGACATAACGGCGGGCTACACCTTC.

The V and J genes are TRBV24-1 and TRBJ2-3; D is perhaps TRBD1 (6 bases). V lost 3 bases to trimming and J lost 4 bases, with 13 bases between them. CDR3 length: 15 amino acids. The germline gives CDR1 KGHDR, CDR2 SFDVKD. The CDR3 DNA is TGTGCCACCAGTGATCCCAGGGGTCGCGCAGATACGCAGTATTTT. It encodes CATSDPRGRADTQYF.

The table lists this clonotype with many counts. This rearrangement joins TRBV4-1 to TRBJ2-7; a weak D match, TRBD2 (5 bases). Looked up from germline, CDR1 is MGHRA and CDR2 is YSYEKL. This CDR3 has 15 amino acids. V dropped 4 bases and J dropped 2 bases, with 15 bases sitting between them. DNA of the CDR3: TGCGCCAGCAGCCCGAGGACCGGGGTGCCCTACGAGCAGTACTTC. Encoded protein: CASSPRTGVPYEQYF.

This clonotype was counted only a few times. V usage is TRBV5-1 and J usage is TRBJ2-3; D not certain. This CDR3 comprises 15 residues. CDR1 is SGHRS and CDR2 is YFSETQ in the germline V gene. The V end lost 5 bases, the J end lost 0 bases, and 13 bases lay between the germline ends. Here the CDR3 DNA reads TGCGCCAGCAGTAACCGGTCCTTGAGCACAGATACGCAGTATTTT. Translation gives CASSNRSLSTDTQYF. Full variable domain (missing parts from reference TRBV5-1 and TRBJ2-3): KAGVTQTPRYLIKTRGQQVTLSCSPISGHRSVSWYQQTPGQGLQFLFEYFSETQRNKGNFPGRFSGRQFSNSRSEMNVSTLELGDSALYLCASSNRSLSTDTQYFGPGTRLTVL.

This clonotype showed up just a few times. The CDR3 spells CASSQEMGFNEQYF. In DNA, the CDR3 is TGCGCCAGCAGCCAAGAAATGGGTTTCAACGAGCAGTACTTC. V and J are TRBV4-3 and TRBJ2-1; D call uncertain. The end of the DNA is better explained by TRBJ2-7, so the J call may be wrong. The CDR3 sequence is 14 residues long. Germline loops: CDR1 LGHNA, CDR2 YSLEER.

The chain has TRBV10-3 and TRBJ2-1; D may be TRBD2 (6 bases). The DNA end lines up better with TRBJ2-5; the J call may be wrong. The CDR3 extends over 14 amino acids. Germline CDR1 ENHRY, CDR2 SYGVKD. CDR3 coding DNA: TGTGCCATCAGTGGCTTGGGGGGACAAGAGACCCAGTACTTC. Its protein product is CAISGLGGQETQYF.

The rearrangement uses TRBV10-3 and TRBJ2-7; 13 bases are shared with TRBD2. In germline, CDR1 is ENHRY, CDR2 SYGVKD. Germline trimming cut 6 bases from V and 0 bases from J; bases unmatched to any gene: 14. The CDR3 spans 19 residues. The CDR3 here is CAIRIFGTSGIYSSYEQYF. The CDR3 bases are TGTGCCATCAGGATCTTCGGGACTAGCGGGATCTATAGCTCCTACGAGCAGTACTTC.

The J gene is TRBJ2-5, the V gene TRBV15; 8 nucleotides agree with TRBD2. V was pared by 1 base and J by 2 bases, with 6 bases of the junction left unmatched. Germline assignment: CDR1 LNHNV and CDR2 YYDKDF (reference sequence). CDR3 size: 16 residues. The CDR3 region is CATSRVSGSWQETQYF. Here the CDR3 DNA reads TGTGCCACCAGCAGAGTGAGCGGGAGTTGGCAAGAGACCCAGTACTTC.

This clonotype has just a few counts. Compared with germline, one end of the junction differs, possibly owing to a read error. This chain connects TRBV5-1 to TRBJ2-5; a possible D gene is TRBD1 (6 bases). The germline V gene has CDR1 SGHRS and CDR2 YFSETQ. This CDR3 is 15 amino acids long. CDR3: CASSWGLKIQGTQYF. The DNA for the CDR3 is TGCGCCAGCAGCTGGGGGCTAAAGATCCAAGGGACCCAGTACTTC.